This T cell receptor beta chain was identified in a study of blood T cell repertoires in COVID-19. Study information: Sites across the United States, Italy and Spain contributed samples from acute and convalescent COVID-19. The cDNA or gDNA used as material had been derived from T cells, B-cell-depleted T cells, or PBMCs.

The table came from immunoSEQ multiplex PCR; TCRdb's copy has only in-frame clones and leaves some out. The repertoire holds about 190,000 clones, with 65% to 90% as singletons. Germline trimming cut 6 bases from V and 3 bases from J; bases unmatched to any gene: 1. Per germline, CDR1 MNHEY and CDR2 SVGAGI. The CDR3 is made up of 13 amino acids. The TCR was taken from a woman in her fifties or sixties with acute COVID-19. J is TRBJ1-1 and V is TRBV6-5; TRBD1 matches at 10 bases. The material sequenced was PBMCs or T cells enriched from blood (not recorded which). The CDR3 sequence is CASRDRGDTEAFF. The CDR3 DNA sequence: TGTGCCAGCAGGGACAGGGGGGACACTGAAGCTTTCTTT.